These T cell receptor beta chains were read from a single sample in a study of T cells and Merkel cell carcinoma outcomes. Data came from immunoSEQ multiplex PCR; TCRdb stores just in-frame clones and leaves some out. The sample lists over 10,000 clones, 95% to 96% seen once, with more than 0.8% in the top ten. Material for sequencing was tumor tissue from Merkel cell carcinoma. The receptor source for this set is a human donor with Merkel cell carcinoma. Each CDR3 is given with its conserved first and last residue. D genes are given only for firm matches.

d_call j_call v_call cdr3_nt cdr3_aa
TRBD1 TRBJ1-1 TRBV27 TGTGCCAGCAGTCCGGGACAGGGGGAGCGATGGACTGAAGCTTTCTTT CASSPGQGERWTEAFF
TRBD2 TRBJ2-7 TRBV9 TGTGCCAGCAGCCAAGGGGGACTAGCCTACGAGCAGTACTTC CASSQGGLAYEQYF
- TRBJ2-5 TRBV7-9 TGTGCCAGCAGCTTCATGGGGGAGACCCAGTACTTC CASSFMGETQYF
- TRBJ1-1 TRBV15 TGTGCCACCAGCAGATTATCAGGGGACACTGAAGCTTTCTTT CATSRLSGDTEAFF
TRBD2 TRBJ2-1 TRBV25-1 TGTGCCAGCAGTGGCCCCCGGCTAGCGGGTTACAATGAGCAGTTCTTC CASSGPRLAGYNEQFF
TRBD1 TRBJ1-5 TRBV4-2 TGTGCCAGCAGCCAAGGGGACAGGGTCGGTGTTCAGCCCCAGCATTTT CASSQGDRVGVQPQHF
TRBD2 TRBJ2-1 TRBV30 TGTGCCTGGACCGCCCGGACAGGGTCTAGCGGGAGGCCGCAGTTCTTC CAWTARTGSSGRPQFF
TRBD2 TRBJ2-1 TRBV30 TGTGCCTGGAGTGTACTAGGAAAAAGCGGGGATGAGCAGTTCTTC CAWSVLGKSGDEQFF
- TRBJ2-7 TRBV19 TGTGCCAGCGGGACATACTACGAGCAGTACTTC CASGTYYEQYF
TRBD1 TRBJ2-7 TRBV19 TGTGCCAGTAGTATGGTCGGACAGGGCCCCTACGAGCAGTACTTC CASSMVGQGPYEQYF
- TRBJ1-1 TRBV6-5 TGTGCCAGCAGTTACTCTGGGAGGGCCGAAGCTTTCTTT CASSYSGRAEAFF
- TRBJ2-3 TRBV9 TGTGCCAGCAGCGTATCCCTTAGGGGAAGCGGGACAGATACGCAGTATTTT CASSVSLRGSGTDTQYF
- TRBJ2-7 TRBV11-2 TGTGCCAGCAGCTTAATAGCAGGGTCCTACGAGCAGTACTTC CASSLIAGSYEQYF
- TRBJ2-3 TRBV14 TGTGCCAGCAGCCAAGATCGGGGCGCAGCCAGCACAGATACGCAGTATTTT CASSQDRGAASTDTQYF
- TRBJ2-5 TRBV18 TGTGCCAGCTCACCGGGGCGTAGCCAAGAGACCCAGTACTTC CASSPGRSQETQYF
TRBD1 TRBJ2-7 TRBV18 TGTGCCAGCTCACCTTCGACAGGGGCTCAGCAGTACTTC CASSPSTGAQQYF